The T cell receptor beta chain described here comes from a study of response to subunit inactivated influenza vaccine. TCRdb used MiXCR to reprocess the RT-PCR reads, holding one entry per CDR3 protein. Among more than 550,000 distinct CDR3 sequences listed, about 11% were seen once. Germline V gene data show CDR1 as DFQATT and CDR2 as SNEGSKA (reference sequence). V dropped 2 bases and J dropped 3; count of bases not matched to a gene: 6. The CDR3 has 17 amino acids. The clonotype originates from a man between 45 and 60 years old who received an inactivated influenza vaccine. Source: PBMCs from blood, taken on the day of vaccination. The chain has TRBV20-1 and TRBJ2-1; 14 nucleotides agree with TRBD2. The CDR3 protein is CSARTSGLAGVYNEQFF. The CDR3 nucleotides read TGCAGTGCTAGAACATCGGGACTAGCGGGAGTCTACAATGAGCAGTTCTTC.